Below are 29 T cell receptor beta chains sequenced from a single sample in a study of regulatory T cells in long-lasting Graves disease. Researchers made TCR beta libraries by using iRepertoire HTBI primers and running Arm-PCR on CDR3 regions. TCRdb itself ran the multiplex PCR reads through MiXCR, one entry per CDR3 protein. The sample has 400,000 to 500,000 distinct CDR3 sequences; about 15% are singletons. Time point of the sample: newly diagnosed GD, antithyroid drugs for less than 3 months. The TCR library used RNA extracted from PBMCs. The same sample was also studied in work on T cells in Graves' hyperthyroidism and ophthalmopathy.

Sequencing was performed on peripheral blood mononuclear cells (PBMCs), taken at new diagnosis, from a patient treated with antithyroid drugs. These receptors were taken from a woman aged 18 to 35 with Graves disease.

This clonotype was detected only a few times. The CDR3 nucleotides are TGTGCCAGCAGTTTCGCGGGAGGGCCGGGGCGAGAGACCCAGTACTTC. Translation: CASSFAGGPGRETQYF. J is TRBJ2-5 and V is TRBV6-2 or TRBV6-3; 9 bases are shared with TRBD2. This CDR3 comprises 16 residues. Germline CDR1 MNHEY, CDR2 SVGEGT. Trimming cost V 4 bases and J 4 bases; bases outside gene matches: 10.

In its sample, this clonotype was seen many times. The chain's CDR3 is CSVVGQGLGTEAFF. CDR3 in DNA: TGCAGCGTTGTCGGACAGGGGCTGGGCACTGAAGCTTTCTTT. This sequence joins TRBV29-1 and TRBJ1-1, with TRBD1 matching over 9 bases. The germline V gene has CDR1 SQVTM and CDR2 ANQGSEA. This CDR3 has 14 residues. V dropped 4 bases and J dropped 4; count of bases not matched to a gene: 7.

This clonotype was counted at least ten times. The chain carries TRBV28 and TRBJ2-6; a weak D match, TRBD1 (6 bases). V lost 5 bases and J 2 bases, leaving 10 bases between the germline ends. CDR3 length: 15 amino acids. Germline V lookup: CDR1 MDHEN, CDR2 SYDVKM. DNA for the CDR3: TGTGCCAGCAGTCTATCAGGGGCTGGGGCCAACGTCCTGACTTTC. Translating gives CASSLSGAGANVLTF.

This clonotype was recorded many times. The chain has TRBV6-1 and TRBJ2-7; the D gene is possibly TRBD2 (6 bases). This CDR3 is built from 12 residues. Germline lookup yields CDR1 MNHNS and CDR2 SASEGT. V was shortened by 11 bases and J by 6 bases, with 17 bases between the two germline ends. This CDR3 reads CAVRTGVGEQYF. The CDR3 region has the DNA TGTGCCGTAAGGACGGGGGTCGGCGAGCAGTACTTC.

This clonotype was seen at least ten times. The chain is built from TRBV7-2 and TRBJ2-1, with D uncertain. Germline CDR1 is SGHTA and CDR2 is FQGNSA. CDR3 size: 12 residues. Trimming stripped 5 bases from V and 5 bases from J, with 7 bases between. This CDR3 is CASSPRDNEQFF. As DNA, the CDR3 is TGTGCCAGCAGCCCCCGGGACAATGAGCAGTTCTTC.

This clonotype was found many times. The chain recombines TRBV28 with TRBJ2-7, with D possibly matching TRBD2 (6 bases). The CDR3 sequence is 15 residues long. Germline loops: CDR1 MDHEN, CDR2 SYDVKM. Trimming left V 6 bases short and J 1 base short, with 16 bases between. The CDR3, as DNA: TGTGCCAGCAGCTCCTTTTCGGGGGATTCCTACGAGCAGTACTTC. It specifies CASSSFSGDSYEQYF.

There are many counts of this clonotype. The V call is TRBV27, the J call TRBJ2-7; D may be TRBD2 (5 bases). The CDR3 contains 15 residues. V shed 5 bases and J shed 3 bases, with 17 bases lying between them. Germline V gene lookup returns CDR1 MNHEY and CDR2 SMNVEV (reference sequence). The CDR3 DNA sequence: TGTGCCAGCAGTCACCGAGGGTCGCCAGGCTACGAGCAGTACTTC. It translates to CASSHRGSPGYEQYF.

The chain couples TRBV7-6 to TRBJ2-1; D is ambiguous. Germline CDR1 reads SGHVS; CDR2 reads FNYEAQ. Trimming pared 4 bases from V and 7 bases from J, leaving 20 bases between. CDR3 length: 16 residues. CDR3 protein: CASSSRTNDRTNEQFF. CDR3 in DNA: TGTGCCAGCAGCTCCCGCACCAACGATCGGACGAATGAGCAGTTCTTC.

This clonotype showed up many times. This rearrangement joins TRBV6-1 to TRBJ1-2; the match to TRBD1 covers 9 bases. The CDR3 contains 16 residues. The germline V gene encodes CDR1 MNHNS and CDR2 SASEGT. V was clipped by 5 bases and J by 6 bases; unmatched bases: 13. The CDR3 coding sequence is TGTGCCAGCAGTACCGGGACAGGGACCCTCCCGGATGGCTACACCTTC. Translating gives CASSTGTGTLPDGYTF.

This clonotype has a count of ten or more. The chain uses TRBV12-3 or TRBV12-4 and TRBJ2-7; 9 bases fit TRBD2. J gave up 0 bases and V 6 bases, and 3 bases lay outside the gene matches. The CDR3 consists of 14 residues. The CDR3 coding sequence is TGTGCCAGCAGCTATAGCGGGAGCTCCTACGAGCAGTACTTC. It is translated as CASSYSGSSYEQYF.

This chain connects TRBV10-3 to TRBJ1-2; D uncertain. The germline V gene has CDR1 ENHRY and CDR2 SYGVKD. V was cut by 2 bases and J by 8 bases, with 15 bases left in between. CDR3 length: 14 amino acids. This CDR3 is CAISENSKIGGYTF. As DNA, the CDR3 is TGTGCCATCAGTGAGAACAGCAAAATCGGGGGCTACACCTTC.

The chain couples TRBV10-3 to TRBJ2-7, with D perhaps TRBD2 (6 bases). CDR3 length: 13 amino acids. In germline, CDR1 is ENHRY, CDR2 SYGVKD. V lost 6 bases, J lost 1 base, and 10 bases lay in between. The CDR3 region is CAISGTASYEQYF. CDR3 coding DNA: TGTGCCATCAGCGGGACTGCATCCTACGAGCAGTACTTC.

The chain links TRBV20-1 to TRBJ2-5, with D possibly matching TRBD2 (6 bases). V was cut by 4 bases and J by 3 bases, with 9 bases left in between. The CDR3 length is 12 residues. The germline V gene encodes CDR1 DFQATT and CDR2 SNEGSKA (reference sequence). The CDR3 DNA reads as TGCAGTGCTACCCCTAGCGAAGAGACCCAGTACTTC. Amino acid sequence: CSATPSEETQYF.

The sample holds many counts of this clonotype. One end of the junction does not line up with germline, which may come from a read error. V and J are TRBV18 and TRBJ2-7; 8 nucleotides agree with TRBD1. Germline loops: CDR1 KGHSH, CDR2 LQKENI. This CDR3 contains 14 residues. The CDR3: CASSPGTGTGEKYF. DNA of the CDR3: TGTGCCAGCTCACCTGGGACAGGTACGGGCGAGAAGTACTTC.

V gene TRBV12-5 combines with J gene TRBJ1-5; maybe TRBD1 (5 bases). The CDR3 sequence is 15 residues long. Germline assignment: CDR1 LGHNT and CDR2 FRNRAP. V shed 6 bases and J shed 2 bases, with 14 bases lying between them. Here the CDR3 DNA reads TGTGCTAGTGGGGGAGAGGGGTTTGGCAATCAGCCCCAGCATTTT. Protein: CASGGEGFGNQPQHF. Drawing the rest from reference TRBV12-5 and TRBJ1-5, the complete variable domain is DARVTQTPRHKVTEMGQEVTMRCQPILGHNTVFWYRQTMMQGLELLAYFRNRAPLDDSGMPKDRFSAEMPDATLATLKIQPSEPRDSAVYFCASGGEGFGNQPQHFGDGTRLSIL.

The chain couples TRBV7-9 to TRBJ1-6; 12 nucleotides match TRBD1. This CDR3 spans 16 amino acids. Per the germline V gene, CDR1 is SEHNR and CDR2 is FQNEAQ (reference sequence). Losses at the gene ends were 4 bases for V and 8 bases for J; bases not matched to a gene: 6. CDR3 in amino acids: CASSSQGQGAHSPLHF. CDR3 sequence (DNA): TGTGCCAGCAGCTCACAGGGACAGGGGGCGCATTCACCCCTCCACTTT.

There are many counts of this clonotype. The CDR3 coding sequence is TGCGCCAGCAGCCAATCTTCCCGCGCCGACTACGAGCAGTACTTC. Translation gives CASSQSSRADYEQYF. The rearrangement links TRBV4-1 to TRBJ2-7; D gene unclear. There are 15 residues in the CDR3. The germline V gene has CDR1 MGHRA and CDR2 YSYEKL. With 2 bases removed from V and 3 bases from J, the gap between germline ends came to 14 bases.

The CDR3 DNA is TGTGCCAGCAGCACCGGACAGGGTCAGATAGATACGCAGTATTTT. Protein product: CASSTGQGQIDTQYF. The chain has TRBV28 and TRBJ2-3; 8 bases line up with TRBD1. Germline V gene data show CDR1 as MDHEN and CDR2 as SYDVKM. CDR3 length: 15 amino acids. Trimming cost V 6 bases and J 5 bases; bases outside gene matches: 10.

This clonotype was detected ten times or more. The chain has TRBV20-1 and TRBJ2-1, with 13 bases that match TRBD2. The ends lost 1 base at V and 10 bases at J; junction bases unmatched: 4. Germline V gene sequence: CDR1 DFQATT, CDR2 SNEGSKA (reference sequence). The CDR3 contains 14 residues. The CDR3, as DNA: TGCAGTGCTAGAGGACTAGCGGGAGGAGGCGAGCAGTTCTTC. This codes for CSARGLAGGGEQFF.

This clonotype was recorded at least ten times. The gene calls are TRBV28 and TRBJ1-6; D is undetermined. The germline V gene encodes CDR1 MDHEN and CDR2 SYDVKM. Between the trimmed V and J ends, which lost 7 bases and 0 bases, there was a span of 10 bases. The CDR3 covers 15 residues. Here the CDR3 DNA reads TGTGCCAGCAACGAGCAAAGCTCCTATAATTCACCCCTCCACTTT. Its protein is CASNEQSSYNSPLHF. The full variable domain, its missing parts supplied by reference TRBV28 and TRBJ1-6, is DVKVTQSSRYLVKRTGEKVFLECVQDMDHENMFWYRQDPGLGLRLIYFSYDVKMKEKGDIPEGYSVSREKKERFSLILESASTNQTSMYLCASNEQSSYNSPLHFGNGTRLTVT.

This chain connects TRBV6-2 or TRBV6-3 to TRBJ1-2, with D possibly TRBD1 on 5 matching bases. The CDR3 is made up of 14 amino acids. Trimming removed 7 bases at V and 5 bases at J, with 17 bases between. Germline V gives CDR1 MNHEY, CDR2 SVGEGT. In DNA, the CDR3 is TGTGCCAGCACCCAACGTACGGGGCCATATGGCTACACCTTC. It yields the protein CASTQRTGPYGYTF.

This clonotype occurred a few times. The rearrangement joins TRBV29-1 to TRBJ2-3; possible D gene TRBD2, 6 bases. CDR1 and CDR2 (germline): SQVTM, ANQGSEA. V was trimmed by 6 bases and J by 0 bases, leaving 13 bases between them. This CDR3 contains 14 residues. The CDR3 sequence is CSVRGVTSTDTQYF. As DNA, the CDR3 is TGCAGCGTACGCGGGGTGACTAGCACAGATACGCAGTATTTT.

This clonotype was picked up a small number of times. A much larger clone differs from this one at a single base, so this may be a read error. The chain carries TRBV18 and TRBJ2-7, with 10 positions matching TRBD1. This CDR3 comprises 16 residues. CDR1 is KGHSH and CDR2 is LQKENI in the germline V gene. V lost 4 bases and J lost 5; bases outside the gene matches: 11. The CDR3 loop is CASSLRAGTGAHEQYF. The CDR3 bases are TGTGCCAGCTCACTTCGAGCCGGGACAGGGGCACACGAGCAGTACTTC. The whole variable domain, remainder taken from reference TRBV18 and TRBJ2-7, is NAGVMQNPRHLVRRRGQEARLRCSPMKGHSHVYWYRQLPEEGLKFMVYLQKENIIDESGMPKERFSAEFPKEGPSILRIQQVVRGDSAAYFCASSLRAGTGAHEQYFGPGTRLTVT.

Remarks on this clonotype: This likely reflects a read error, since a far larger clone is one base away. The J gene is TRBJ2-1, the V gene TRBV6-4; D is uncertain. CDR3 length equals 11 residues. Looked up from germline, CDR1 is MRHNA and CDR2 is SNTAGT. V was shortened by 5 bases and J by 11 bases, with 10 bases between the two germline ends. This CDR3 is CASSYTVQQFF. The CDR3 DNA follows: TGTGCCAGCAGTTACACGGTACAGCAGTTCTTC.

The rearrangement links TRBV5-4 to TRBJ1-1, with a tentative D call TRBD1 (6 bases). CDR1 is SGHNT and CDR2 is YYREEE in the germline V gene (reference sequence). The CDR3 has 14 amino acids. V lost 10 bases, J lost 1 base, and 17 bases lay in between. The DNA of the CDR3 is TGTGCCTCAACCGGGGACATAAAGAACACTGAAGCTTTCTTT. Translated, it gives CASTGDIKNTEAFF.

The chain uses TRBV6-2 or TRBV6-3 and TRBJ2-1; weak D call: TRBD2 (6 bases). The ends were cut back, 7 bases at V and 7 bases at J, with 17 bases in the middle. Germline V lookup: CDR1 MNHEY, CDR2 SVGEGT. The CDR3 spans 14 residues. The CDR3 DNA is TGTGCCAGCATACCTAATCGACTAGGGAATGAGCAGTTCTTC. Translation: CASIPNRLGNEQFF.

The sample holds many counts of this clonotype. Written as DNA, the CDR3 is TGTGCCATCAGCTCCTCACGGGACAGGGGATACGAGCAGTACTTC. It specifies CAISSSRDRGYEQYF. V usage is TRBV10-3 and J usage is TRBJ2-7, with 10 bases that match TRBD1. The germline gives CDR1 ENHRY, CDR2 SYGVKD. With V trimmed by 6 bases and J by 4 bases, 9 bases remained unmatched. The CDR3 is made up of 15 amino acids.

Concerning this clonotype itself: A read error may be the cause here, since a much bigger clone is one base away. The V gene is TRBV7-8, the J gene TRBJ1-5, with D possibly TRBD1 on 5 matching bases. The V end lost 0 bases, the J end lost 0 bases, and 9 bases lay between the germline ends. Germline CDR1 reads SGHVS; CDR2 reads FQNEAQ. This CDR3 contains 16 residues. CDR3 nucleotide sequence: TGTGCCAGCAGCTTAGCCGCAGGGAATAGCAATCAGCCCCAGCATTTT. This gives the protein CASSLAAGNSNQPQHF. Full variable domain (remainder filled in from reference TRBV7-8 and TRBJ1-5): GAGVSQSPRYKVAKRGQDVALRCDPISGHVSLFWYQQALGQGPEFLTYFQNEAQLDKSGLPSDRFFAERPEGSVSTLKIQRTQQEDSAVYLCASSLAAGNSNQPQHFGDGTRLSIL.

A remark on this clonotype: Since a far larger clone is one base different, this is likely a read error. V is TRBV7-2 and J is TRBJ2-3, with TRBD2 identical over 12 bases. The DNA matches TRBJ2-7 better at its end, which makes the J call doubtful. This CDR3 region has 17 residues. Germline CDR1 and CDR2: SGHTA and FQGNSA. The CDR3 DNA reads TGTGCCAGCAGCTTAGAGGGGACTAGCGGGTTTTATTGCGAGCAGTACTTC. Amino acid sequence: CASSLEGTSGFYCEQYF.